The present T cell receptor (beta chain) was sequenced within a study of blood T cell repertoires in COVID-19. Looking at the study overall: Collection of acute and convalescent COVID-19 samples took place in the United States, Italy and Spain. Sources were T cells, B-cell-depleted T cells, or PBMCs; the material itself was cDNA or gDNA.

Per the original data handling: Reference gene primer amplification yielded estimated nucleated cell counts. TCRdb's copy holds only in-frame clones and misses some; the assay was immunoSEQ multiplex PCR. From that table come the V and J calls and clone size; the DNA was used to work out D and trimming. In the table there are approximately 670,000 clones, approximately 90% of which are singletons. With 4 bases clipped from V and 8 bases from J, the junction kept 13 bases outside the gene matches. This CDR3 contains 15 residues. From germline, CDR1 is SQVTM and CDR2 ANQGSEA. Sequenced input: peripheral blood. The chain is built from TRBV29-1 and TRBJ2-1; 8 nucleotides agree with TRBD1. This TCR came from a woman younger than 35 with acute or convalescent COVID-19. The CDR3 reads CSVGPKDRDIDEQFF. The CDR3 DNA is TGCAGCGTTGGCCCTAAGGACAGGGACATCGATGAGCAGTTCTTC.